The clone carrying this TCR beta chain was counted between two and nine times. Antigen: not known. TCRdb passed the reads through MiXCR, listing each CDR3 protein once. Among about 68,000 distinct CDR3 sequences listed, 50% to 70% were seen once. This entry is derived from a study of type 1 regulatory T cells. CDR1 is ENHRY and CDR2 is SYGVKD in the germline V gene. This CDR3 comprises 14 residues. Trimming stripped 3 bases from V and 4 bases from J, with 13 bases between. The rearrangement uses TRBV10-3 and TRBJ2-7; D possibly corresponds to TRBD1 (6 bases). This receptor was obtained from a human donor in good health. The sample taken for sequencing was cultured T cells, either the whole culture or a sorted T cell fraction (not recorded which). Subset given: Tr1-enriched cell product generated in vitro against host alloantigens. The chain's CDR3 is CAISDPTGIYEQYF. The CDR3 DNA reads TGTGCCATCAGTGATCCTACAGGGATTTACGAGCAGTACTTC.